This T cell receptor beta chain derives from a study of shared clonotypes between healthy human individuals. General study findings and limits: Inspection by rarefaction showed sorted-subset sequencing to be incomplete despite large depth. It was the non-shared clonotypes that had lower generation probabilities than clonotypes shared by all four donors.

Looked up from germline, CDR1 is SGHTA and CDR2 is FQGTGA. The V segment lost 5 bases and the J segment 6 bases; nucleotides outside the gene matches: 10. The CDR3 runs to 16 residues. A note on this clone: The antigen is not known.

Authors' processing steps: Quality scores were absent from the junction-only immunoSEQ sequences, so filtering differed. This table comes from immunoSEQ multiplex PCR, and its TCRdb copy is limited to in-frame clones, with some not included. Clone size and the V and J calls come from that table; the DNA yielded D and trimming. The profile shows 2 million to 3 million clones, roughly 93% of them singletons. V usage is TRBV7-3 and J usage is TRBJ2-1; 10 positions agree with TRBD2. The sequenced sample was naive CD4+ T cells from PBMCs. Subset meaning: CD45RA+ positively selected. The clonotype comes from a young man in good health. Some clones in this sample may be carry-over from other donors' samples. CDR3 bases: TGTGCCAGCAGCGACCCCGGGACTAGCGCGGGCAATGAGCAGTTCTTC. The encoded protein is CASSDPGTSAGNEQFF.